The rows below give T cell receptor beta chains drawn from one sample of a study of T cell repertoires in cytomegalovirus infection. TCRdb called the reads again in MiXCR, with one record for every CDR3 protein. Of approximately 550,000 distinct CDR3 sequences listed, approximately 16% were seen once; the top ten hold 20% to 30%. What was sequenced was CD8+ T cells from PBMCs. The receptor set was obtained from a human donor in good health (CMV status not recorded). Some clones in this sample may be carry-over from other donors' samples. Each CDR3 is given without its conserved first and last residue. The D gene is left open where the match is weak.

d_call	v_call	cdr3_aa
NA	TRBV20-1	SATTSRTGELF
TRBD1	TRBV6-2/TRBV6-3	ASRFTGGRRQETQY
TRBD2	TRBV5-1	ASSLAGSGTSGGAYEQY
TRBD2	TRBV28	ASIPPGASGTSYNEQF
NA	TRBV7-3	ASSATDNEQF
TRBD2	TRBV29-1	SVETSGGLYNEQF
NA	TRBV6-1	ASSDNGVLVPYNEQF
NA	TRBV7-3	ASSSGGGAGELF
TRBD1	TRBV7-8	ASSQIRRDRNTEAF
TRBD2	TRBV28	ASSLSYRGGSYEQY
NA	TRBV20-1	SARRDLSSYNEQF
NA	TRBV10-3	AISEPGDEKLF
TRBD1	TRBV15	ATSRDTIPRTGRLNTGELF
NA	TRBV27	ASSPGTPDLEQY
TRBD2	TRBV9	ASSIPARGGSTDTQY
NA	TRBV28	APTPSGCGYEQY
NA	TRBV5-6	ASSWQGSNQPQH
NA	TRBV6-5	ASSYGRGTGELF
TRBD1	TRBV6-6	AIDRGPGYGYT
NA	TRBV7-9	ASSLDRAF
NA	TRBV7-3	ASSRWDTANTGELF
NA	TRBV5-1	ASRLGEDAF
NA	TRBV7-3	ASSLAGTPKETQY
NA	TRBV19	ASTKRLLGTDTQY
TRBD1	TRBV7-7	ASSSNRGYEQY
NA	TRBV10-1	ASSEGGPLNTEAF
NA	TRBV19	ASSITAGRADTQY
NA	TRBV6-1	ASREGVTSYEQY
TRBD1	TRBV6-1	ASSEPQVRQGADEQY
NA	TRBV7-9	ASSLEGVSPNDYEQY
TRBD1	TRBV6-5	ASSYSGTGDEQF
TRBD1	TRBV6-1	ASNNFEGANTGELF